Listed below are T cell receptor beta chains from one sample, sequenced in a study of blood T cell repertoires in COVID-19. TCRdb keeps only in-frame clones here, not all; method: immunoSEQ multiplex PCR. Of some 83,000 clones in the sample, about 88% were seen once. Material for sequencing was peripheral blood. All receptors come from a man aged 80 or over with active or convalescent COVID-19. Each CDR3 is given with its conserved first and last residue. A D gene is named only where the DNA matches it firmly. Clone sizes are given selectively: once, few, many, or a class where the clone is expanded.

CDR3 length	V gene	J gene	clone size	D gene	CDR3 protein	CDR3 DNA
14	TRBV29-1	TRBJ2-5	.	.	CSVVGAGPQETQYF	TGCAGCGTTGTGGGTGCGGGGCCACAAGAGACCCAGTACTTC
14	TRBV2	TRBJ1-2	.	.	CASSEYPAARGYTF	TGTGCCAGCAGTGAATATCCGGCAGCCAGGGGCTACACCTTC
14	TRBV28	TRBJ1-1	.	.	CASSPYQEDTEAFF	TGTGCCAGCAGCCCCTACCAGGAGGACACTGAAGCTTTCTTT
12	TRBV2	TRBJ1-2	once	.	CASSRPRRGYTF	TGTGCCAGCAGTAGGCCGCGGCGAGGCTACACCTTC
15	TRBV5-1	TRBJ2-1	.	TRBD1	CASSLTGQSYNEQFF	TGCGCCAGCAGCTTGACGGGACAGTCCTACAATGAGCAGTTCTTC
15	TRBV3-1/TRBV3-2	TRBJ1-2	once	.	CASSQLGQGNYGYTF	TGTGCCAGCAGCCAATTAGGGCAGGGGAACTATGGCTACACCTTC
15	TRBV10-2	TRBJ2-3	.	TRBD2	CASSDVAGAGDTQYF	TGCGCCAGCAGTGATGTAGCGGGGGCTGGGGATACGCAGTATTTT
17	TRBV27	TRBJ2-1	.	TRBD2	CASSKPLAGTLYNEQFF	TGTGCCAGCAGCAAGCCTTTAGCGGGGACTTTATACAATGAGCAGTTCTTC
15	TRBV18	TRBJ1-5	once	TRBD1	CASSPPDRVGKPQHF	TGTGCCAGCTCACCACCGGACAGGGTAGGAAAGCCCCAGCATTTT
17	TRBV24-1	TRBJ2-1	.	TRBD2	CATSDPLGGAVYNEQFF	TGTGCCACCAGTGATCCCCTCGGGGGGGCCGTCTACAATGAGCAGTTCTTC
14	TRBV2	TRBJ1-4	.	.	CASRRTATNEKLFF	TGTGCCAGCAGAAGGACTGCAACTAATGAAAAACTGTTTTTT
13	TRBV30	TRBJ2-5	.	TRBD1	CAWDRDRQETQYF	TGTGCCTGGGACCGGGACAGGCAAGAGACCCAGTACTTC
14	TRBV5-1	TRBJ1-4	.	TRBD1	CASSLGGGEEKLFF	TGCGCCAGCAGCTTGGGAGGGGGCGAGGAAAAACTGTTTTTT
14	TRBV4-2	TRBJ2-5	.	.	CASSQGGGKETQYF	TGTGCCAGCAGCCAAGGGGGAGGAAAAGAGACCCAGTACTTC
13	TRBV6-1	TRBJ1-6	.	.	CASTRDYNSPLHF	TGTGCCAGCACGCGGGACTATAATTCACCCCTCCACTTT
14	TRBV10-1	TRBJ2-3	.	TRBD1	CASGRTGGVDTQYF	TGCGCCAGCGGGAGGACAGGGGGGGTGGATACGCAGTATTTT
13	TRBV14	TRBJ2-2	.	.	CASSYQFTGELFF	TGTGCCAGCAGCTATCAGTTCACCGGGGAGCTGTTTTTT
15	TRBV2	TRBJ1-1	.	TRBD1	CASLNMGQGNTEAFF	TGTGCCAGCCTAAATATGGGACAGGGGAACACTGAAGCTTTCTTT
13	TRBV28	TRBJ1-5	.	.	CASSYFLGQPQHF	TGTGCCAGCAGTTACTTTCTAGGACAGCCCCAGCATTTT
14	TRBV19	TRBJ1-6	.	.	CASSTTVYNSPLHF	TGTGCCAGTAGTACGACAGTCTATAATTCACCCCTCCACTTT
12	TRBV7-9	TRBJ2-5	once	.	CASNNREETQYF	TGTGCCAGCAACAACCGGGAAGAGACCCAGTACTTC
14	TRBV28	TRBJ1-5	.	.	CASIPTQGSQPQHF	TGTGCCAGCATCCCAACTCAGGGAAGCCAGCCCCAGCATTTT
15	TRBV7-2	TRBJ2-1	.	.	CASTMLGGGYNEQFF	TGTGCCAGCACCATGTTGGGGGGAGGCTACAATGAGCAGTTCTTC
14	TRBV5-4	TRBJ1-1	.	TRBD1	CASSLATGYTEAFF	TGTGCCAGCAGCTTGGCGACAGGGTACACTGAAGCTTTCTTT
15	TRBV15	TRBJ1-1	.	.	CATSRDIRGNTEAFF	TGTGCCACCAGCAGAGATATAAGGGGGAACACTGAAGCTTTCTTT
18	TRBV9	TRBJ2-1	.	TRBD2	CASSGGGGWRSNSNEQFF	TGTGCCAGCAGCGGGGGGGGTGGCTGGCGGTCGAATAGCAATGAGCAGTTCTTC
12	TRBV30	TRBJ2-2	.	.	CAWSVRGGELFF	TGTGCCTGGAGTGTTAGGGGCGGGGAGCTGTTTTTT
14	TRBV11-2	TRBJ2-3	.	.	CASSLRRVTDTQYF	TGTGCCAGCAGCTTAAGGAGGGTCACAGATACGCAGTATTTT
14	TRBV2	TRBJ1-1	once	.	CASSERGTDTEAFF	TGTGCCAGCAGTGAAAGGGGGACGGACACTGAAGCTTTCTTT
15	TRBV4-1	TRBJ2-5	.	.	CASSQEVTSGETQYF	TGCGCCAGCAGCCAAGAGGTGACTAGTGGAGAGACCCAGTACTTC
15	TRBV2	TRBJ1-2	.	TRBD1	CASTIGQGEAYGYTF	TGTGCCAGCACCATAGGACAGGGCGAGGCCTATGGCTACACCTTC
17	TRBV4-1	TRBJ1-2	few	.	CASSPPGGSVLSYGYTF	TGCGCCAGCAGCCCTCCTGGAGGCAGCGTACTCTCCTATGGCTACACCTTC
14	TRBV5-1	TRBJ1-3	.	.	CASSLATGGNTIYF	TGCGCCAGCAGCTTGGCAACAGGTGGAAACACCATATATTTT
15	TRBV5-1	TRBJ2-5	.	TRBD2	CASSLWTSGGETQYF	TGCGCCAGCAGCTTGTGGACTAGCGGGGGAGAGACCCAGTACTTC
15	TRBV11-2	TRBJ2-3	.	TRBD1	CASSTRGQATDTQYF	TGTGCCAGCAGCACAAGAGGACAGGCCACAGATACGCAGTATTTT
15	TRBV19	TRBJ1-1	.	.	CASSINIVRITEAFF	TGTGCCAGTAGTATAAATATTGTCAGGATCACTGAAGCTTTCTTT
17	TRBV18	TRBJ1-6	.	TRBD1	CASHSGTGGRYNSPLHF	TGTGCCAGCCACTCGGGGACAGGGGGACGATATAATTCACCCCTCCACTTT
14	TRBV18	TRBJ1-5	.	.	CASSPSQGNQPQHF	TGTGCCAGCTCACCAAGCCAGGGTAATCAGCCCCAGCATTTT
13	TRBV29-1	TRBJ2-2	.	TRBD1	CSVNRGRTGELFF	TGCAGCGTTAACAGGGGGCGAACCGGGGAGCTGTTTTTT
14	TRBV28	TRBJ1-5	.	.	CASSYQQGYQPQHF	TGTGCCAGCAGTTATCAACAGGGTTATCAGCCCCAGCATTTT
13	TRBV2	TRBJ2-1	few	.	CASRTDYYNEQFF	TGTGCCAGCAGGACCGACTATTACAATGAGCAGTTCTTC
15	TRBV27	TRBJ1-2	once	.	CASSLSPSVNYGYTF	TGTGCCAGCAGTTTGTCCCCCAGTGTAAACTATGGCTACACCTTC
18	TRBV19	TRBJ2-5	.	TRBD1	CASSGGTGDGASRQTQYF	TGTGCCAGTAGTGGAGGGACAGGGGACGGGGCTAGCAGGCAGACCCAGTACTTC
13	TRBV6-5	TRBJ1-2	few	.	CASSRTANYGYTF	TGTGCCAGCAGCAGAACAGCAAACTATGGCTACACCTTC